This T cell receptor beta chain was recovered during a study of human thymus T cells. Comment on this clone: Its antigen is not identified.

Study results and limitations: Reports from related research described highly overlapping thymic repertoires among unrelated individuals. Usage of V and J genes appeared biased in thymic and blood repertoires.

Assay used: immunoSEQ multiplex PCR; TCRdb lists only in-frame clones, some missing. The data hold roughly 130,000 clones, with about 94% observed a single time. V gave up 4 bases and J gave up 1 base, with 11 bases separating them. The CDR3 is made up of 15 amino acids. Germline-derived CDR1 and CDR2 are MNHNY and SVGAGI (reference sequence). Thymus was obtained from resections taken during corrective heart surgery. Donation came from healthy Finnish infants having corrective surgery for congenital heart defects. The TCR was taken from a boy in the first two years of life with a congenital heart defect but otherwise immunologically healthy. Input material: thymus tissue. This chain uses TRBV6-6 with TRBJ1-3; D might be TRBD1 (5 bases). The CDR3 spells CASSSARDSGNTIYF. DNA of the CDR3: TGTGCCAGCAGTTCCGCCAGGGATTCTGGAAACACCATATATTTT.